This T cell receptor beta chain is from a study of beta chain features in type 1 diabetes. Whole-study findings and limits: Within patients, naive, central memory and Treg TCRB repertoires seemed more similar than within healthy donors.

The CDR3 length is 14 residues. V lost 5 bases and J lost 0, with 5 bases in between. Germline values: CDR1 SGHTA, CDR2 FQGNSA. Expressed TCRB transcripts were sequenced because the isolated RNA had all been reverse transcribed beforehand. For naive, central memory and regulatory T cell samples, reads averaged roughly 3.6 million. Measured with immunoSEQ multiplex PCR; TCRdb has only the in-frame clones, and not every one. Among 250,000 to 300,000 clones, about 7.8% were seen once, and the ten largest hold approximately 1%. In its sample, this clone was seen many times. What it binds is unknown. The sample contains more than one DNA sequence encoding this CDR3. CD45RO/CCR7/CD25/CD127/CD95/CD27 sorting isolated CD4+ naive, central memory, regulatory and stem cell-like memory cells. Sorted cells reached over 95% purity in every population.

What was sequenced was central memory CD4+ T cells from blood. The chain carries TRBV7-2 and TRBJ2-6; D perhaps matches TRBD2 (5 bases). The source is a woman aged 18-30 years in good health. The DNA of the CDR3 is TGTGCCAGCAGCCGGGGCTCTGGGGCCAACGTCCTGACTTTC. Amino acid sequence: CASSRGSGANVLTF.